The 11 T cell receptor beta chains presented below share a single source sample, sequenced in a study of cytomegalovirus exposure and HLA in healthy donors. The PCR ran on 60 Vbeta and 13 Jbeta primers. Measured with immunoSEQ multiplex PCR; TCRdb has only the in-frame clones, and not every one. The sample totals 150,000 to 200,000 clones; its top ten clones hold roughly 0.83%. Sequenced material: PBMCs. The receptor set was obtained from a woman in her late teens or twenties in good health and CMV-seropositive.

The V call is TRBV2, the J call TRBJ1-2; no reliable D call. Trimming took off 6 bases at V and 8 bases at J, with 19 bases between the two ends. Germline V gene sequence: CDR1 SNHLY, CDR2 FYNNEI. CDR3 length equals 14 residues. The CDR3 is CASRELERAEGYTF. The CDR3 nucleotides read TGTGCCAGCAGGGAACTGGAGAGGGCCGAGGGCTACACCTTC.

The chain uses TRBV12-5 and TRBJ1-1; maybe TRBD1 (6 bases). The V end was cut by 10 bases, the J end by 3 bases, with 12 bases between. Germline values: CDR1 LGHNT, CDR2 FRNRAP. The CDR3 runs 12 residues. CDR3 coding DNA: TGTGCTACCGGCCAGGGGTACACTGAAGCTTTCTTT. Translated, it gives CATGQGYTEAFF.

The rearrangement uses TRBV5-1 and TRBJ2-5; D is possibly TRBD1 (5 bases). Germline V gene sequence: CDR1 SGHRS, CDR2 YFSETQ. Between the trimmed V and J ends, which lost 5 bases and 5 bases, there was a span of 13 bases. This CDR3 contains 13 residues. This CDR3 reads CASSRAGKETQYF. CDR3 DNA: TGCGCCAGCAGTCGGGCAGGGAAGGAGACCCAGTACTTC.

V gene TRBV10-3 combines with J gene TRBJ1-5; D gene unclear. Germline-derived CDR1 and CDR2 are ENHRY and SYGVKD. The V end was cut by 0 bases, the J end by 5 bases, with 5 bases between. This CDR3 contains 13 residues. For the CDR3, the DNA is TGTGCCATCAGTGAGTCGAGTTATCAGCCCCAGCATTTT. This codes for CAISESSYQPQHF.

The CDR3, as DNA: TGTGCCAGCAGCGAAGGACTAGCGGGAGCCGATACGCAGTATTTT. Protein: CASSEGLAGADTQYF. This chain joins TRBV7-9 and TRBJ2-3, with TRBD2 matching over 13 bases. The CDR3 runs 15 residues. Germline V CDR1 and CDR2: SEHNR, FQNEAQ (reference sequence). Trimming removed 5 bases from V and 6 bases from J; junction bases left unmatched: 5.

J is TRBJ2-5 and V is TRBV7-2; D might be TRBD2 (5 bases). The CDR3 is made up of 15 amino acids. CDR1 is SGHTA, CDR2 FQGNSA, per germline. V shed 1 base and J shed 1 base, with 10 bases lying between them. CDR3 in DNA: TGTGCCAGCAGCTTAGTAAGAGGGCTCCAAGAGACCCAGTACTTC. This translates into CASSLVRGLQETQYF.

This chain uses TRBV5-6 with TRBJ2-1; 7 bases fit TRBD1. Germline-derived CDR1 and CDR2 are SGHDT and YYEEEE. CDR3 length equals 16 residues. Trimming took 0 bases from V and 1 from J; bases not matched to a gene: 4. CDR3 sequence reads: CASSLVQGVSYNEQFF. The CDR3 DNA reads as TGTGCCAGCAGCTTGGTTCAGGGGGTATCCTACAATGAGCAGTTCTTC.

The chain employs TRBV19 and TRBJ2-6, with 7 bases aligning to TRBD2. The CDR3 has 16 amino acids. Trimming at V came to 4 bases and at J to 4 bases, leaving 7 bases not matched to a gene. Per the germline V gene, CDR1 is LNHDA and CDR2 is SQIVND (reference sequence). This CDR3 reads CASSREGSRGANVLTF. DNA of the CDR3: TGTGCCAGTAGTAGGGAGGGGTCAAGGGGGGCCAACGTCCTGACTTTC.

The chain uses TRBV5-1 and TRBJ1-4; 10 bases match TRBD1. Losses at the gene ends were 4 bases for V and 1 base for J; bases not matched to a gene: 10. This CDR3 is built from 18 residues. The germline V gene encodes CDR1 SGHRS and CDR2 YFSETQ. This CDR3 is CASSAATGGAGTNEKLFF. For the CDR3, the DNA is TGCGCCAGCAGCGCGGCGACAGGGGGCGCAGGAACTAATGAAAAACTGTTTTTT.

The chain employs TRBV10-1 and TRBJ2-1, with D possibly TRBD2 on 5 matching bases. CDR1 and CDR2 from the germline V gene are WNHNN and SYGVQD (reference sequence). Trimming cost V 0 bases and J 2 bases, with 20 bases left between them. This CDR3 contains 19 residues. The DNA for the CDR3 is TGCGCCAGCAGTGAGTCCGGCGGTTATCCGGAGGCTACCTACAATGAGCAGTTCTTC. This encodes CASSESGGYPEATYNEQFF.

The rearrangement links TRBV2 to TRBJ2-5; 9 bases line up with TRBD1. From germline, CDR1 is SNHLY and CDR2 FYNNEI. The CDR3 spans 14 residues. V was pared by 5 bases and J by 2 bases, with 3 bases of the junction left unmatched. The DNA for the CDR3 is TGTGCCAGCAGTCTAGGACAGGGGCAAGAGACCCAGTACTTC. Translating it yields CASSLGQGQETQYF.